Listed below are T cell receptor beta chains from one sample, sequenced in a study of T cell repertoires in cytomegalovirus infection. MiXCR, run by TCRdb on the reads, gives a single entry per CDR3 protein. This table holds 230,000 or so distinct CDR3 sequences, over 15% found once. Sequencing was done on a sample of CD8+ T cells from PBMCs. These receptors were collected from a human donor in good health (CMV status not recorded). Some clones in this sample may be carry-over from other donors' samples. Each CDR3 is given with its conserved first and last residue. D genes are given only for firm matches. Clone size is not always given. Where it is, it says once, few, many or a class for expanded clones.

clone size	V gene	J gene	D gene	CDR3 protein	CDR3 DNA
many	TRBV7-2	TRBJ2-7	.	CASSPRFVVESSYEQYF	TGTGCCAGCAGCCCGAGGTTTGTAGTGGAGAGCTCCTACGAGCAGTACTTC
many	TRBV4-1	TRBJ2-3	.	CASSQFSDTDTQYF	TGCGCCAGCAGCCAATTCTCCGACACAGATACGCAGTATTTT
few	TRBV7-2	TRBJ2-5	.	CASSLVPRGAQETQYF	TGTGCCAGCAGCTTAGTTCCCCGGGGGGCACAAGAGACCCAGTACTTC
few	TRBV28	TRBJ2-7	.	CASSDAGTEMTYEQYF	TGTGCCAGCAGCGACGCCGGGACGGAGATGACCTACGAGCAGTACTTC
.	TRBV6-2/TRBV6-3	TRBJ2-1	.	CASSYSDVGSYNEQFF	TGTGCCAGCAGTTACTCGGACGTGGGGTCCTACAATGAGCAGTTCTTC
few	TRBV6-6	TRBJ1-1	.	CASRGGEKGAEAFF	TGTGCCTCGCGCGGGGGGGAAAAGGGCGCTGAAGCTTTCTTT
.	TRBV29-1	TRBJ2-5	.	CSVEFGDSETQYF	TGCAGCGTTGAGTTCGGGGATTCAGAGACCCAGTACTTC
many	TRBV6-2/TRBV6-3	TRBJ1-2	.	CASSAYRSENYGYTF	TGTGCCAGCAGTGCCTACAGAAGCGAGAACTATGGCTACACCTTC
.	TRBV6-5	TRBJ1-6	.	CASSSGVFRTNSPLHF	TGTGCCAGCAGTTCAGGGGTTTTCCGAACCAATTCACCCCTCCACTTT
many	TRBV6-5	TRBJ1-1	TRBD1	CASRTTGGDPEAFF	TGTGCCAGCAGAACAACAGGGGGCGATCCTGAAGCTTTCTTT
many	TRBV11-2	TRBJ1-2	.	CASTRETNYGYTF	TGTGCCAGCACCCGAGAGACTAACTATGGCTACACCTTC
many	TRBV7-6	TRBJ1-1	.	CASSRGQTEAFF	TGTGCCAGCAGCCGAGGACAGACTGAAGCTTTCTTT
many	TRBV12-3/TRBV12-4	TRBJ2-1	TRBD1	CASTLPGQRYNEQFF	TGTGCCAGCACTCTACCGGGACAGCGCTACAATGAGCAGTTCTTC
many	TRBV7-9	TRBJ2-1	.	CASSWRQSSYNEQFF	TGTGCCAGCAGCTGGAGACAATCCTCCTACAATGAGCAGTTCTTC
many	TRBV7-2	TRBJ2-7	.	CASSSTSNLNSYEQYF	TGTGCCAGCAGCAGTACTAGCAATCTAAACTCCTACGAGCAGTACTTC
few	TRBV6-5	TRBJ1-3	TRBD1	CASSHYQGATGNTIYF	TGTGCCAGCAGTCACTACCAGGGGGCAACTGGAAACACCATATATTTT
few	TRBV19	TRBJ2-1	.	CASTESSYNEQFF	TGTGCCAGTACGGAGAGCTCCTACAATGAGCAGTTCTTC
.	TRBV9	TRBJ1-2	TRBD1	CASSVTPGQNPYGYTF	TGTGCCAGCAGCGTGACCCCGGGACAGAACCCGTATGGCTACACCTTC
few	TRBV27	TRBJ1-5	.	CASSLSTGQPQHF	TGTGCCAGCAGTTTATCGACCGGTCAGCCCCAGCATTTT
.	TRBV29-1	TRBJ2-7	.	CSVQSHEQYF	TGCAGCGTTCAATCCCACGAGCAGTACTTC
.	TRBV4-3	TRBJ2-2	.	CASSQDTGQTTGELFF	TGCGCCAGCAGCCAAGATACCGGACAGACCACCGGGGAGCTGTTTTTT
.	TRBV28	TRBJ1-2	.	CASSFFEDGYGYTF	TGTGCCAGCAGTTTCTTCGAAGACGGCTATGGCTACACCTTC
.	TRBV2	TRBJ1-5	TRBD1	CASRDWDRIYSNQPQHF	TGTGCCAGCAGAGATTGGGACAGAATTTATAGCAATCAGCCCCAGCATTTT
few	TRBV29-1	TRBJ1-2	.	CSVEDYTADYGYTF	TGCAGCGTTGAAGATTATACAGCAGACTATGGCTACACCTTC
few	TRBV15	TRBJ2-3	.	CATSRDRGARTDTQYF	TGTGCCACCAGCAGAGATCGAGGGGCCCGGACAGATACGCAGTATTTT
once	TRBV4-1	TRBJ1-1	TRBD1	CASSQELQGGTEAFF	TGTGCCAGCAGCCAAGAATTACAGGGGGGTACTGAAGCTTTCTTT
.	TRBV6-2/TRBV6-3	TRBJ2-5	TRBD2	CASSYSTGTEGLAESETQYF	TGTGCCAGCAGTTACTCGACCGGGACAGAAGGACTAGCGGAGTCAGAGACCCAGTACTTC
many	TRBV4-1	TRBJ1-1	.	CASSQEKTGNTEAFF	TGCGCCAGCAGCCAAGAGAAAACAGGGAACACTGAAGCTTTCTTT
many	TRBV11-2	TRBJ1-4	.	CASSVGAVTNEKLFF	TGTGCCAGCAGCGTCGGAGCGGTGACTAATGAAAAACTGTTTTTT
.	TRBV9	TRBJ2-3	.	CASSVDDATDTQYF	TGTGCCAGCAGCGTAGATGACGCCACAGATACGCAGTATTTT
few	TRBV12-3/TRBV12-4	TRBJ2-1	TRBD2	CASSSPRAGGAELYNEQFF	TGTGCCAGCAGCTCTCCCCGAGCGGGGGGGGCCGAACTGTACAATGAGCAGTTCTTC
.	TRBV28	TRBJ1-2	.	CASCPGWSYGYTF	TGTGCCAGCTGTCCAGGTTGGTCCTATGGCTACACCTTC
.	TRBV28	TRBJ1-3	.	CASNSLVNVLHVQKNSGNTIYF	TGTGCCAGCAATTCTTTGGTGAATGTCCTCCACGTCCAAAAGAACTCTGGAAACACCATATATTTT
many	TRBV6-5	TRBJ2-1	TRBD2	CASNALAVSSYNEQFF	TGTGCCAGCAATGCTCTAGCGGTGAGCTCCTACAATGAGCAGTTCTTC
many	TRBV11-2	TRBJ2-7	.	CASSLGTFSYEQYF	TGTGCCAGCAGCCTGGGGACATTCTCCTACGAGCAGTACTTC
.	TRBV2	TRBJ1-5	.	CASSPGHASSNQPQHF	TGTGCCAGCAGTCCTGGGCACGCAAGTAGCAATCAGCCCCAGCATTTT
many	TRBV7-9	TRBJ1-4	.	CASSNPPVRRGNEKLFF	TGTGCCAGCAGCAACCCCCCGGTCCGCCGGGGGAATGAAAAACTGTTTTTT
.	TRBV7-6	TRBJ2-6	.	CASSYFNSGANVLTF	TGTGCCAGCAGCTACTTTAACTCTGGGGCCAACGTCCTGACTTTC
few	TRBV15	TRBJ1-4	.	CATPSGTGEKLFF	TGTGCCACCCCCTCAGGGACGGGCGAAAAACTGTTTTTT
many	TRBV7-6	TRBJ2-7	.	CASSPEVGKWEQYF	TGTGCCAGCAGCCCCGAGGTGGGTAAGTGGGAGCAGTACTTC
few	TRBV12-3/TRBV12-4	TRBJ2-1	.	CASSPPGTMYNEQFF	TGTGCCAGCAGCCCACCCGGGACAATGTACAATGAGCAGTTCTTC
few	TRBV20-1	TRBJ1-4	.	CSATHRERLNEKLFF	TGCAGTGCTACCCACAGGGAAAGACTCAATGAAAAACTGTTTTTT
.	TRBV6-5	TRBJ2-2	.	CASSYAGGKMAGELFF	TGTGCCAGCAGTTACGCGGGCGGAAAGATGGCCGGGGAGCTGTTTTTT
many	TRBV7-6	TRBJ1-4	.	CAATEFTTNEKLFF	TGTGCCGCTACAGAGTTCACAACTAATGAAAAACTGTTTTTT
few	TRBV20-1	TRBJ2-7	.	CSATPTRNHYEQYF	TGCAGTGCTACCCCGACAAGGAATCACTACGAGCAGTACTTC
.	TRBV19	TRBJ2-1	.	CASSIVASQYSEQFF	TGTGCCAGTAGTATAGTGGCTAGCCAGTACAGTGAGCAGTTCTTC
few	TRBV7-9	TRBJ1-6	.	CASSLGAAPLHF	TGTGCCAGCAGCTTAGGCGCGGCACCCCTCCACTTT
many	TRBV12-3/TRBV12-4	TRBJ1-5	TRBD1	CASSLGQGINQPQHF	TGTGCCAGCAGTTTGGGACAGGGGATCAATCAGCCCCAGCATTTT
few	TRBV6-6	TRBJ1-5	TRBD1	CASSGWDRDNQPQHF	TGTGCCAGCAGTGGATGGGACAGGGATAATCAGCCCCAGCATTTT
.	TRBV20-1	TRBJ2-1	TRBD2	CSARDRMAGGPSNEQFF	TGCAGTGCTAGAGATCGAATGGCGGGGGGGCCAAGCAATGAGCAGTTCTTC
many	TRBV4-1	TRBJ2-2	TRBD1	CASSHGQGISGELFF	TGCGCCAGCAGCCATGGACAGGGGATATCCGGGGAGCTGTTTTTT
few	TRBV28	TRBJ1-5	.	CASNLDIRGNQPQHF	TGTGCCAGCAATCTGGACATCAGGGGCAATCAGCCCCAGCATTTT